This entry lists 17 T cell receptor beta chains sequenced from one sample in a study of cytomegalovirus exposure and HLA in healthy donors. Primers included in the PCR were 60 Vbeta and 13 Jbeta primers. Sequencing was performed with immunoSEQ multiplex PCR; in TCRdb, only in-frame clones are kept and a portion is missing. Of about 160,000 clones in the sample, roughly 80% were seen once. Source material: PBMCs. These TCRs come from a man between 18 and 35 years old in good health and CMV-seropositive.

This clone was seen only once. The chain combines TRBV7-2 with TRBJ2-7; a weak D match, TRBD1 (7 bases). CDR1 and CDR2 from the germline V gene are SGHTA and FQGNSA. V lost 4 bases and J 4 bases, leaving 20 bases between the germline ends. This CDR3 has 16 amino acids. The CDR3 reads CASSSGPGRGRYEQYF. DNA of the CDR3: TGTGCCAGCAGCTCCGGCCCAGGCAGGGGGAGGTACGAGCAGTACTTC.

This clone came up a few times. V and J are TRBV14 and TRBJ1-2, with TRBD1 as a possible D gene (6 bases). V was pared by 1 base and J by 6 bases, with 9 bases between. Germline CDR1 is SGHDN and CDR2 is FVKESK. The CDR3 loop spans 13 amino acids. The CDR3 coding sequence is TGTGCCAGCAGCCAAGGGGCAGGGGATGGCTACACCTTC. Its protein is CASSQGAGDGYTF.

CDR3 coding DNA: TGTGCCAGCACCGGGACAGGGTACACTGAAGCTTTCTTT. It codes for CASTGTGYTEAFF. The rearrangement links TRBV19 to TRBJ1-1; 9 nucleotides agree with TRBD1. V shed 9 bases, J shed 3 bases, and the junction held 5 bases outside the gene matches. The CDR3 loop spans 13 amino acids. Looked up from germline, CDR1 is LNHDA and CDR2 is SQIVND (reference sequence).

This clone was detected only a few times. V and J are TRBV6-1 and TRBJ1-4; 7 nucleotides align to TRBD1. CDR1 MNHNS and CDR2 SASEGT come from the germline V gene. Losses at the gene ends were 4 bases for V and 4 bases for J; bases not matched to a gene: 9. CDR3 length: 16 residues. CDR3: CASSGGQTDLNEKLFF. The CDR3 DNA reads as TGTGCCAGCAGTGGGGGACAGACGGACCTTAATGAAAAACTGTTTTTT.

The CDR3: CASRGQGAGEQFF. CDR3 sequence (DNA): TGTGCCAGCAGAGGACAGGGGGCGGGTGAGCAGTTCTTC. This chain uses TRBV27 with TRBJ2-1; 11 positions agree with TRBD1. The CDR3 runs to 13 residues. Germline V CDR1 and CDR2: MNHEY, SMNVEV (reference sequence). V lost 6 bases, J lost 9 bases, and 4 bases stayed unmatched.

The chain uses TRBV4-1 and TRBJ1-5; TRBD1 matches 8 bases. The CDR3 spans 15 residues. Trimming took 8 bases from V and 0 from J; bases not matched to a gene: 6. Germline V CDR1 and CDR2: MGHRA, YSYEKL. CDR3 nucleotides: TGCGCCAGCGGGACAGGCAGCTATAGCAATCAGCCCCAGCATTTT. It translates to CASGTGSYSNQPQHF.

The chain has TRBV28 and TRBJ2-1; D gene unclear. The CDR3 is 17 residues long. Trimming left V 2 bases short and J 1 base short, with 15 bases between. Looked up from germline, CDR1 is MDHEN and CDR2 is SYDVKM. The CDR3 here is CASSLRRHRRSYNEQFF. The DNA for the CDR3 is TGTGCCAGCAGTTTAAGGCGGCATAGGCGGTCCTACAATGAGCAGTTCTTC.

This chain uses TRBV2 with TRBJ2-7; tentative D call: TRBD2 (5 bases). V was cut by 7 bases and J by 8 bases, with 12 bases left in between. Germline V gene sequence: CDR1 SNHLY, CDR2 FYNNEI. CDR3 length: 11 residues. CDR3 residues: CASISGVKQYF. In DNA form, the CDR3 reads TGTGCCAGCATATCCGGGGTGAAGCAGTACTTC.

As concerns this clone: This same CDR3 is encoded by further DNA sequences in the sample. V and J are TRBV5-6 and TRBJ1-1; no firm D call. Per the germline V gene, CDR1 is SGHDT and CDR2 is YYEEEE. V lost 0 bases, J lost 2 bases, and 5 bases lay in between. The CDR3 consists of 13 residues. CDR3 in DNA: TGTGCCAGCAGCTTGGGAGGAAACACTGAAGCTTTCTTT. This gives the protein CASSLGGNTEAFF.

The chain recombines TRBV10-3 with TRBJ1-4; TRBD1 might be the D (6 bases). The germline CDR1 and CDR2 sequences are ENHRY and SYGVKD. The V gene lost 0 bases and the J gene lost 3 bases, with 11 bases spanning the gap. The CDR3 loop spans 16 amino acids. This chain's CDR3 is CAISESKGQPNEKLFF. CDR3 DNA: TGTGCCATCAGTGAGTCGAAAGGACAGCCTAATGAAAAACTGTTTTTT.

In the case of this clone: A junction boundary mismatches the germline segment, possibly from a read error. The rearrangement uses TRBV4-2 and TRBJ2-7; no reliable D call. The CDR3 totals 13 residues. Germline CDR1 and CDR2: LGHNA and YNFKEQ. CDR3 in DNA: TGTGCCAGCAGCCAAGAGGCGAACTACGGGCAGTACTTC. Residues: CASSQEANYGQYF.

This clone was seen more than once but under ten times. The V and J genes are TRBV4-3 and TRBJ1-5; D call uncertain. The CDR3 is made up of 14 amino acids. The germline CDR1 and CDR2 sequences are LGHNA and YSLEER. The V end was cut by 4 bases, the J end by 2 bases, with 9 bases between. CDR3 DNA sequence: TGCGCCAGCAGCCCAGGCGGGGGCAATCAGCCCCAGCATTTT. Translating gives CASSPGGGNQPQHF.

The rearrangement links TRBV6-4 to TRBJ1-5; 11 bases agree with TRBD1. In germline, CDR1 is MRHNA, CDR2 SNTAGT. The CDR3 loop spans 19 amino acids. V was clipped by 5 bases and J by 6 bases; unmatched bases: 18. Here the CDR3 DNA reads TGTGCCAGCAGTCAGGTAGTTAAGGACAGGGGGCTTTTAACTCAGCCCCAGCATTTT. Protein product: CASSQVVKDRGLLTQPQHF.

The chain couples TRBV5-1 to TRBJ2-2, with D unresolved. This CDR3 comprises 14 residues. Germline loops: CDR1 SGHRS, CDR2 YFSETQ. Trimming left V 1 base short and J 5 bases short, with 9 bases between. The CDR3 region is CASSLNSVTGELFF. The CDR3 DNA follows: TGCGCCAGCAGCTTGAACAGTGTGACCGGGGAGCTGTTTTTT.

This sequence joins TRBV10-2 and TRBJ2-2; 7 bases are a match to TRBD1. The CDR3 length is 13 residues. The V and J ends lost 6 bases and 4 bases, in that order; junction bases with no gene match: 2. Germline CDR1 WSHSY, CDR2 SAAADI. The CDR3 loop reads CASSAGGTGELFF. CDR3 nucleotide sequence: TGCGCCAGCAGCGCAGGGGGCACCGGGGAGCTGTTTTTT.

The chain employs TRBV7-9 and TRBJ1-4, with 9 bases fitting TRBD1. The CDR3 is 15 amino acids. The germline gives CDR1 SEHNR, CDR2 FQNEAQ (reference sequence). The V gene end was trimmed by 6 bases and the J gene end by 6 bases; junction bases not matched to a gene: 8. The CDR3 nucleotides are TGTGCCAGCAGATACCGGGACAGGGCTGATGAAAAACTGTTTTTT. This codes for CASRYRDRADEKLFF.

This clone was detected a few times. The CDR3 ends on some other residue instead of the conserved phenylalanine or tryptophan, so this is likely a read error. The rearrangement uses TRBV2 and TRBJ1-6; D is ambiguous. The germline gives CDR1 SNHLY, CDR2 FYNNEI. The length of the CDR3 is 14 residues. V dropped 7 bases and J dropped 0 bases, with 7 bases sitting between them. In nucleotides, the CDR3 is TGTGCCAGCACGCGGGACTCCTATAATTCACCCCTCCACCTT. As protein: CASTRDSYNSPLHL.